This TCR beta chain was observed in a study of tumor-infiltrating lymphocytes in localized non-small cell lung cancer (TCRdb year 2021). In terms of the full investigation: The cohort included patients whose samples were collected after neoadjuvant chemotherapy, as well as both smokers and never-smokers and several histologies. From each patient came resected tumor tissue plus uninvolved lung tissue from that same patient, and the uninvolved lung tissue was described as non-adjacent to the tumor. For 45 to 70 patients, immunoSEQ T-cell fraction was compared between paired tumor and uninvolved lung. The overall ICON cohort comprised over a hundred surgical patients with localized non-small cell lung cancer whose tumors were resected. The same patients underwent several integrated assays, with TCR sequencing performed together with flow cytometry, multiplex immunofluorescence, RNA-seq, exome sequencing and proteomics. What the research found in general, with its limitations: Since assay coverage differed from patient to patient depending on how much tissue was available, TCR sequencing was done for only a subset of the cohort. Consistent with immunofluorescence CD3 counts, TCRbeta sequencing supported greater T cell infiltration in tumors than in uninvolved lung tissue. Different pieces of the same tissue were used for different assays, so technical variation could not be separated from intratumor heterogeneity. No association of tumor T-cell fraction from TCR sequencing with recurrence-free survival was found (p = 0.61). No difference in TCR-derived T-cell fraction was observed between the flow cytometry-defined immunotypes IM1 (good prognosis) and IM2 (poor prognosis).

TCR sequencing with the immunoSEQ assay provided the T-cell fraction in tumor and uninvolved lung tissue. The study's processing was this. For survival analysis, patients were split into high (upper tertile) and low (lower two tertiles) T-cell fraction groups and compared by log-rank test. A signed-rank test was used to check for differences in T-cell fraction between paired tumor and uninvolved lung. TCRdb mirrors the immuneACCESS table, restricted to in-frame sequences. Some clones are absent from its copies; in checked studies, under half trace to an unresolved V gene, and the reason for the others is unknown. The DNA was the basis for D and trimming; V, J and clone size are from that table. The sample has 21,000 or so clones on record, 60% to 80% of them singletons. Around 3.3% of the sample comes from the top ten. Patient enrollment in ICON started in the first half of 2016, and the final patient was enrolled in September 2018. A subcohort of around 77 patients provided fresh tumor and matched uninvolved tissue for in-depth immune analyses, with TCR sequencing among those analyses. DNA for TCR sequencing was isolated from bulk tissue, and no cell sorting was done.

Deletion took 3 bases off V and 4 bases off J, with a span of 7 bases between the germline ends. The CDR3, from cysteine to phenylalanine, totals 13 residues. The sequence is cut down to CDR3 DNA, 39 bases in frame from base 1. Taken from the germline V gene, the CDR1 and CDR2 loops are SGHTA and FQGNSA. With regard to this clone: Its target antigen remains unknown. Nothing much larger sits one base from this clone, and base qualities are not available.

Sequenced sample: lung tumor tissue. This sequence was found in a human donor with non-small cell lung cancer. The chain is encoded by TRBV7-2 joined to TRBJ1-5; a weak D assignment points to TRBD1 (6 bases agree). The DNA sequence is TGTGCCAGCAGCTTTACAGGGAATCAGCCCCAGCATTTT. Its translation is CASSFTGNQPQHF.